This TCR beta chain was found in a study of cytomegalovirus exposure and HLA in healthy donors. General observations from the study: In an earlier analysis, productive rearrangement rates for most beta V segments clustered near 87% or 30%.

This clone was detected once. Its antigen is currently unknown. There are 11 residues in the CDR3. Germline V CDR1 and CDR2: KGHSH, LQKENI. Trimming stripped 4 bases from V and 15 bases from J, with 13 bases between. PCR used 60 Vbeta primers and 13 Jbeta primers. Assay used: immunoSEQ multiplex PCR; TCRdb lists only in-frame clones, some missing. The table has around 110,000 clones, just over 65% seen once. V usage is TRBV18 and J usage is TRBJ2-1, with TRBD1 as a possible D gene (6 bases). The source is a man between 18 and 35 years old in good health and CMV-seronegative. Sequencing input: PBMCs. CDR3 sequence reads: CASSQKQGAFF. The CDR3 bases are TGTGCCAGCTCACAAAAACAGGGTGCGTTCTTC.